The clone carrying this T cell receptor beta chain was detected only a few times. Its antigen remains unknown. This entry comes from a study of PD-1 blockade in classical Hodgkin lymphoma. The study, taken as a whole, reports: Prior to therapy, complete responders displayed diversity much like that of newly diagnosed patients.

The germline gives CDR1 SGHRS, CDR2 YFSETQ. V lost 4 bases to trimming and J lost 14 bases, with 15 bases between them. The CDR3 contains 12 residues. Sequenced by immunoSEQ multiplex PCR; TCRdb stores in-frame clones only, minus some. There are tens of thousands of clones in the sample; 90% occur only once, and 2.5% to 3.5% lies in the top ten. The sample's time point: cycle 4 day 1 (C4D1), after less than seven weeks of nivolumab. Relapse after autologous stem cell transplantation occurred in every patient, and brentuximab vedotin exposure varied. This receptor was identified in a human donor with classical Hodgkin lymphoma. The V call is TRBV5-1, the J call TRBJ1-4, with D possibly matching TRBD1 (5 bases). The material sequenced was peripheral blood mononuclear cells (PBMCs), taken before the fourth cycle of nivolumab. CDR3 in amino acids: CASSREGMGLFF. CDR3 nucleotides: TGCGCCAGCAGCCGGGAGGGGATGGGGCTGTTTTTT.